This TCR beta chain is drawn from a study of blood T cell repertoires in COVID-19. In the study overall: In each case, the material was cDNA or gDNA derived from T cells, B-cell-depleted T cells, or PBMCs.

This CDR3 region has 12 residues. The V end lost 3 bases, the J end lost 4 bases, and 7 bases lay between the germline ends. Germline CDR1 reads SGDLS; CDR2 reads YYNGEE. Generated by immunoSEQ multiplex PCR, the TCRdb table keeps only in-frame clones and is missing some. The sample yields about 88,000 clones, 91% seen once. This clone was seen a single time. Sequencing was performed on peripheral blood. The rearrangement joins TRBV9 to TRBJ1-2, with a tentative D call TRBD1 (5 bases). This clonotype was sampled from a human donor with active COVID-19. The donor label of this sample is uncertain. The CDR3 reads CASSDDSYGYTF. Written as DNA, the CDR3 is TGTGCCAGCAGCGACGACAGCTATGGCTACACCTTC.